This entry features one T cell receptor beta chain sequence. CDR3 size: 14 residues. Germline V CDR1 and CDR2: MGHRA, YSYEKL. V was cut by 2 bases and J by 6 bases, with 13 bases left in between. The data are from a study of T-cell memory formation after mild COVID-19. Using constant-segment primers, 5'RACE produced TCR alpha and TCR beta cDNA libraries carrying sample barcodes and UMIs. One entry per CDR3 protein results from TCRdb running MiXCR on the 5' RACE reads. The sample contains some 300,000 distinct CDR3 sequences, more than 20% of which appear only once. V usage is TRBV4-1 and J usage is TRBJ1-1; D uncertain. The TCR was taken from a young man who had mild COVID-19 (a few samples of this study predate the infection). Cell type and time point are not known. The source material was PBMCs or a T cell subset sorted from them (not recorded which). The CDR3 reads CASSQRTEFAEAFF. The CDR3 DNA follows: TGCGCCAGCAGCCAACGGACGGAGTTCGCTGAAGCTTTCTTT.